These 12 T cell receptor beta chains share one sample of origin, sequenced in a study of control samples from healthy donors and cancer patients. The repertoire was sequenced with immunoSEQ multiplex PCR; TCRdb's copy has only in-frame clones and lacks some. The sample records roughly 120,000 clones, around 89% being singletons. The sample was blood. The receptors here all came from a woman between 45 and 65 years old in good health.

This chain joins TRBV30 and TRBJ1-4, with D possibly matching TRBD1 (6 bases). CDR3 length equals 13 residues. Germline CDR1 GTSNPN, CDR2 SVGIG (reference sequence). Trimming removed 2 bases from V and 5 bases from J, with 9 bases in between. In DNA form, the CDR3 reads TGTGCCTGGAGTACAGGGTCGAATGAAAAACTGTTTTTT. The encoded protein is CAWSTGSNEKLFF.

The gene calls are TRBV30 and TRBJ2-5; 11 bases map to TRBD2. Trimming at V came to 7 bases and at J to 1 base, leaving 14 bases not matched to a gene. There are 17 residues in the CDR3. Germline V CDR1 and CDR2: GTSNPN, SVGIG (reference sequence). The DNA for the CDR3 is TGTGCCTTTTTCGACCCCATAGCGGGGGGGCCCCAAGAGACCCAGTACTTC. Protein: CAFFDPIAGGPQETQYF.

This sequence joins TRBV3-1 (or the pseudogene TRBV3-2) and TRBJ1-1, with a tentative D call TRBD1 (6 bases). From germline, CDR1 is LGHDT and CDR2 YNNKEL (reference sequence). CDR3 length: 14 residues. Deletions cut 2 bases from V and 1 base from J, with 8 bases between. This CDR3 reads CASSQQTGNTEAFF. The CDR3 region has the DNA TGTGCCAGCAGCCAACAGACAGGGAACACTGAAGCTTTCTTT.

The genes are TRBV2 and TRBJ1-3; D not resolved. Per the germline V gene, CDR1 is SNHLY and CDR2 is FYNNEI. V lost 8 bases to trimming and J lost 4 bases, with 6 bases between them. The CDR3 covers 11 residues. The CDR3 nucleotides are TGTGCCAGCCCAAGGGGAAACACCATATATTTT. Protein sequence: CASPRGNTIYF.

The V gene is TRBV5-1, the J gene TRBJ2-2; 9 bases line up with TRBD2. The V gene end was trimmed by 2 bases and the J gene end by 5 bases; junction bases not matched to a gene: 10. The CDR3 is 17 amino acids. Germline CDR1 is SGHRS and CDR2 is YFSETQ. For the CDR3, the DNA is TGCGCCAGCAGCTTCGCCCTAGCGGGGAGTTCGACCGGGGAGCTGTTTTTT. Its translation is CASSFALAGSSTGELFF.

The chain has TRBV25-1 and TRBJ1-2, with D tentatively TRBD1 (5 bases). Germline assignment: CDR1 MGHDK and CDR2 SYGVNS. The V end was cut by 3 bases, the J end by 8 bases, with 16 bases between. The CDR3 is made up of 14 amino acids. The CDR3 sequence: CASSDARQFVGYTF. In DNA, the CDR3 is TGTGCCAGCAGTGACGCTCGACAGTTTGTGGGCTACACCTTC.

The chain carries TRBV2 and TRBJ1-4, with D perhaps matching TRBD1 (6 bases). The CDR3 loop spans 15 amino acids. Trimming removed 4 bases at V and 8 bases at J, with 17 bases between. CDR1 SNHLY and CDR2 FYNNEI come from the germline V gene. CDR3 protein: CASSAGALPGEKLFF. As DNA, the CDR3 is TGTGCCAGCAGTGCGGGGGCCCTCCCAGGGGAAAAACTGTTTTTT.

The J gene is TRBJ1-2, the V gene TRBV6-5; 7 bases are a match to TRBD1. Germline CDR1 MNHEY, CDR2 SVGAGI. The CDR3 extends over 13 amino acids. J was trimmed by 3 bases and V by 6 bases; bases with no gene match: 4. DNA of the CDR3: TGTGCCAGCAGCCGAGGGGGCGACTATGGCTACACCTTC. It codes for CASSRGGDYGYTF.

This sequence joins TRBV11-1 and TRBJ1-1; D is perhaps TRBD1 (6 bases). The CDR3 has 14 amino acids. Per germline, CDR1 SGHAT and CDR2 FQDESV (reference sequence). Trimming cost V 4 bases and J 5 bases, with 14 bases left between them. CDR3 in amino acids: CASSSGALETEAFF. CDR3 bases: TGTGCCAGCAGCTCGGGGGCTTTGGAGACTGAAGCTTTCTTT.

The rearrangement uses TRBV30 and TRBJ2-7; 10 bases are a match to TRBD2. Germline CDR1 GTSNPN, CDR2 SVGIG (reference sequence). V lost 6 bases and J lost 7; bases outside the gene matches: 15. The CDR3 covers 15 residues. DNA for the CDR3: TGTGCCTGTCTAGCGGGGGTTTCCATCCTAGGAGAGCAGTACTTC. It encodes CACLAGVSILGEQYF.

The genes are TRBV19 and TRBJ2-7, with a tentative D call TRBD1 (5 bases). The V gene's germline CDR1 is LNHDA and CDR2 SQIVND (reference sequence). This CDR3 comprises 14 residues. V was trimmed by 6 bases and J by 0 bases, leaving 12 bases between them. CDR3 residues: CASRNRPNSYEQYF. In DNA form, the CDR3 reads TGTGCCAGTAGAAACAGGCCAAACTCCTACGAGCAGTACTTC.

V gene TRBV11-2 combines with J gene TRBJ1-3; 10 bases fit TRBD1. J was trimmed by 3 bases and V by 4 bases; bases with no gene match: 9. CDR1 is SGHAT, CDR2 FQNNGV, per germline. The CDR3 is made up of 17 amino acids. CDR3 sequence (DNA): TGTGCCAGCAGCTCCGGGACAGGGGTTGAGGGTGGAAACACCATATATTTT. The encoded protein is CASSSGTGVEGGNTIYF.